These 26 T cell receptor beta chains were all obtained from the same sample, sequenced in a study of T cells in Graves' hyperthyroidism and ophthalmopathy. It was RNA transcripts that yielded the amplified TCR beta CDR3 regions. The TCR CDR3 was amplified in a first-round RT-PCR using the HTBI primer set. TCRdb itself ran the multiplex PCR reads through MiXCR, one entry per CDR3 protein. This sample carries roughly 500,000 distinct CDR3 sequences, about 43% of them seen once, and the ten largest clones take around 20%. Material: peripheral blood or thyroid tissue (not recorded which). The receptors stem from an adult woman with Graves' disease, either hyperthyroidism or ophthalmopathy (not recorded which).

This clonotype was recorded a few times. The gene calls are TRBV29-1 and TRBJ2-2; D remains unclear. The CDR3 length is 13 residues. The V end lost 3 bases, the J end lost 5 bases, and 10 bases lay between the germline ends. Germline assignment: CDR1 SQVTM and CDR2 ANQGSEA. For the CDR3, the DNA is TGCAGCGTTGACCTCGGTAGTACCGGGGAGCTGTTTTTT. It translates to CSVDLGSTGELFF.

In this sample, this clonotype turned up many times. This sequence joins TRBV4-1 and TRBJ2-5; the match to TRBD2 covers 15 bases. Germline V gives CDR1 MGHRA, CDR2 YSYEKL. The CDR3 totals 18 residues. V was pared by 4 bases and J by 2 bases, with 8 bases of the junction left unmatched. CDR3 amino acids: CASSRKGLAGGGQETQYF. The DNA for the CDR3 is TGCGCCAGCAGCCGAAAGGGACTAGCGGGAGGAGGGCAAGAGACCCAGTACTTC.

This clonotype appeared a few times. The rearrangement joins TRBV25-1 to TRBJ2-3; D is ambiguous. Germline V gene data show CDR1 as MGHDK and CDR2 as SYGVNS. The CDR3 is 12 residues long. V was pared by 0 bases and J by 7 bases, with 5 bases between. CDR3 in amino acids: CASSEYENTQYF. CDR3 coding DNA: TGTGCCAGCAGTGAATATGAGAATACGCAGTATTTT.

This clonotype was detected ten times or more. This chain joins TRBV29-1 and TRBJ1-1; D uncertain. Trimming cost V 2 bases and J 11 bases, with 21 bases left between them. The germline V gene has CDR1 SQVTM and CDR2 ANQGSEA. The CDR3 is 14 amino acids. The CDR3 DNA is TGCAGCGTTGAATCGCTTAGGACTAACCTCCCCGCTTTCTTT. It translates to CSVESLRTNLPAFF.

The DNA of the CDR3 is TGCAGCGTCGAAAGGGGCGGAGGAGGGGGCTACGAGCAGTACTTC. Its protein product is CSVERGGGGGYEQYF. The chain carries TRBV29-1 and TRBJ2-7; either TRBD1 or TRBD2 may supply D (6 bases each). Deletions cut 6 bases from V and 3 bases from J, with 21 bases between. The CDR3 is 15 amino acids. Germline CDR1 is SQVTM and CDR2 is ANQGSEA.

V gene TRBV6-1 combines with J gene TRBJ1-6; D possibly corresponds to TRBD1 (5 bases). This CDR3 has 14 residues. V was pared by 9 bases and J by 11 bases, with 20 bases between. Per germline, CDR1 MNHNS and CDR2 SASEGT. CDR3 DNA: TGTGCCAGTGGGGCTAGCGGGAAGGGGACACCCCTCCACTTT. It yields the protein CASGASGKGTPLHF.

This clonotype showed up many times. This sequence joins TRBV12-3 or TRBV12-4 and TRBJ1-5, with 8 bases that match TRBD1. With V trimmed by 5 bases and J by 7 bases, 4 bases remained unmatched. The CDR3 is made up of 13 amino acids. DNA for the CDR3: TGTGCCAGCAGTGATGACAGGGGACAGCCCCAGCATTTT. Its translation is CASSDDRGQPQHF.

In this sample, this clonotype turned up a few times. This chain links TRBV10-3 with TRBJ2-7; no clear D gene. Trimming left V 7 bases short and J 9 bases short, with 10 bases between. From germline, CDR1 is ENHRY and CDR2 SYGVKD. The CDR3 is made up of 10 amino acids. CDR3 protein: CAIMAPRQYF. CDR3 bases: TGTGCCATCATGGCCCCACGGCAGTACTTC.

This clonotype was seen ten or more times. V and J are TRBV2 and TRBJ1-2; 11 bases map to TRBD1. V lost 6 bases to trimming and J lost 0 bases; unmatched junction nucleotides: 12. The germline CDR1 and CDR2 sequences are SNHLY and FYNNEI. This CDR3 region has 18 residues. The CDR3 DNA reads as TGTGCCAGCAGCCCCGGGACAGGGGGGTTTCAAGCTAACTATGGCTACACCTTC. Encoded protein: CASSPGTGGFQANYGYTF.

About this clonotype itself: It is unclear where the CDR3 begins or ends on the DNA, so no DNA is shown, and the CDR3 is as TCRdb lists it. The CDR3 is CSVPGQGTPGSCFF. The chain combines TRBV29-1 with TRBJ2-2; the table's D call TRBD1 went unverified against the DNA. The CDR3 totals 14 residues, both ends included. Germline V gene lookup returns CDR1 SQVTM and CDR2 ANQGSEA.

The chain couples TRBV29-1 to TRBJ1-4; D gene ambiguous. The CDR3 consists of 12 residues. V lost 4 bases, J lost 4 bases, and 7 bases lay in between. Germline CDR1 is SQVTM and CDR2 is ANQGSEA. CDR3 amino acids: CSVGSSNEKLFF. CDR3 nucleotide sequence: TGCAGCGTTGGTTCCAGTAATGAAAAACTGTTTTTT.

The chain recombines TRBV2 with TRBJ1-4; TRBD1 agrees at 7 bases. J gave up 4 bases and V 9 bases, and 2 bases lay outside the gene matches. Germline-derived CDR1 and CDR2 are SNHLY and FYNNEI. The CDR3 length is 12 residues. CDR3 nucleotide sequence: TGTGCCAGTGGGACAGTTAATGAAAAACTGTTTTTT. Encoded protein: CASGTVNEKLFF. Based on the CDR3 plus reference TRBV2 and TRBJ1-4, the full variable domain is EPEVTQTPSHQVTQMGQEVILRCVPISNHLYFYWYRQILGQKVEFLVSFYNNEISEKSEIFDDQFSVERPDGSNFTLKIRSTKLEDSAMYFCASGTVNEKLFFGSGTQLSVL.

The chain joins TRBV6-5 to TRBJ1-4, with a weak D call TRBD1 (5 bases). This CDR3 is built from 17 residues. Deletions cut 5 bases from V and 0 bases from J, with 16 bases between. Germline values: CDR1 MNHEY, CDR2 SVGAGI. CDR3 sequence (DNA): TGTGCCAGCAGTCCGACAGTGTTACTGGCAACTAATGAAAAACTGTTTTTT. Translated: CASSPTVLLATNEKLFF.

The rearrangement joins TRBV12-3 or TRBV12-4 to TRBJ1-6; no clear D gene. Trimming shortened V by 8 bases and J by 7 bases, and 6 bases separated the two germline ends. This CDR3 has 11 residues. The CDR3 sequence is CASGRNSPLHF. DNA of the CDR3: TGTGCCAGCGGGAGGAATTCACCCCTCCACTTT.

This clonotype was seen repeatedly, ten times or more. The CDR3 here is CSARELGYEQYF. The CDR3 nucleotides are TGCAGTGCTAGAGAGCTAGGGTACGAGCAGTACTTC. This chain links TRBV20-1 with TRBJ2-7; no clear D. Looked up from germline, CDR1 is DFQATT and CDR2 is SNEGSKA (reference sequence). There are 12 residues in the CDR3. Trimming removed 0 bases at V and 4 bases at J, with 7 bases between.

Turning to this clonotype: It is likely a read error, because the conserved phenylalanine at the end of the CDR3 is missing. CDR3 nucleotide sequence: TGTGCCAGCAGCCCCGGGACAGGGGATAGGTATTCACCCCTCCACTCT. As protein: CASSPGTGDRYSPLHS. The chain has TRBV7-9 and TRBJ1-6, with TRBD1 matching over 10 bases. Unmatched junction bases numbered 9, after V lost 5 bases and J lost 8 bases. Germline V CDR1 and CDR2: SEHNR, FQNEAQ (reference sequence). This CDR3 is built from 16 residues.

The CDR3 sequence: CASSFSGSGQETQYF. In DNA form, the CDR3 reads TGCGCCAGCAGCTTTAGCGGGAGTGGCCAAGAGACCCAGTACTTC. The V call is TRBV5-1, the J call TRBJ2-5, with 9 nucleotides matching TRBD2. The junction had 3 bases not matched to a gene; V was cut back by 2 bases and J by 1 base. Germline CDR1 reads SGHRS; CDR2 reads YFSETQ. The CDR3 sequence is 15 residues long.

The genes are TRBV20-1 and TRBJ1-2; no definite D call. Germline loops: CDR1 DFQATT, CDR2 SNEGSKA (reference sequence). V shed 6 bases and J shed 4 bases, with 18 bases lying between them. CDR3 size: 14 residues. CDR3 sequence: CSAPLAGVAYGYTF. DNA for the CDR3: TGCAGTGCGCCCTTAGCGGGAGTGGCCTATGGCTACACCTTC.

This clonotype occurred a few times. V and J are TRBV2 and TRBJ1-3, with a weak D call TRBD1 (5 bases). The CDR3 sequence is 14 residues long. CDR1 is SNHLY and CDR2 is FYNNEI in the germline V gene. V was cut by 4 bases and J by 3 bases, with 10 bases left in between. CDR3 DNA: TGTGCCAGCAGTGGGGGGGGTGGTGGAAACACCATATATTTT. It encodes CASSGGGGGNTIYF.

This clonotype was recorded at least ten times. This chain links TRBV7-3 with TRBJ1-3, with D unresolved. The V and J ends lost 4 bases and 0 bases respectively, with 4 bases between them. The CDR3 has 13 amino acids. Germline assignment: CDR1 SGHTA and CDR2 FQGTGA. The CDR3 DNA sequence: TGTGCCAGCAGCTCCGTCTCTGGAAACACCATATATTTT. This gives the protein CASSSVSGNTIYF.

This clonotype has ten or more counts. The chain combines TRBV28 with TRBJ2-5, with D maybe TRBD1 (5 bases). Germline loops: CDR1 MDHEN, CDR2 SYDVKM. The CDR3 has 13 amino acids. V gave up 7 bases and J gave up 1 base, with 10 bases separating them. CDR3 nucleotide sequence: TGTGCCAGCACAAGACAGAGCCAAGAGACCCAGTACTTC. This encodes CASTRQSQETQYF.

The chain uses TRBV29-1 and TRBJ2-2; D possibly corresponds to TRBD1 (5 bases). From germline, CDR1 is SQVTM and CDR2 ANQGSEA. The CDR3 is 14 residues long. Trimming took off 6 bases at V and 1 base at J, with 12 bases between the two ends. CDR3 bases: TGCAGCGTGCACGCGCAGGGGAACACCGGGGAGCTGTTTTTT. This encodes CSVHAQGNTGELFF.

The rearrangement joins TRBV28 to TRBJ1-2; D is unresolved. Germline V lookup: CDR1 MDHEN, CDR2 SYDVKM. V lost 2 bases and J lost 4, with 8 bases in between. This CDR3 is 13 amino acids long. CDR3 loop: CASSLLRAYGYTF. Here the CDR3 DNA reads TGTGCCAGCAGTTTACTTCGGGCCTATGGCTACACCTTC.

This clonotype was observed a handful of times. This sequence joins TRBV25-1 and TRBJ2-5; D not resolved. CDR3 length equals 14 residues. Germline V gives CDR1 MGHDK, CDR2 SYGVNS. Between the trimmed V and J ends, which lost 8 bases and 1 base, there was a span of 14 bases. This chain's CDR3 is CASGLGYGQETQYF. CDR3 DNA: TGTGCCAGCGGCCTGGGGTACGGCCAAGAGACCCAGTACTTC.

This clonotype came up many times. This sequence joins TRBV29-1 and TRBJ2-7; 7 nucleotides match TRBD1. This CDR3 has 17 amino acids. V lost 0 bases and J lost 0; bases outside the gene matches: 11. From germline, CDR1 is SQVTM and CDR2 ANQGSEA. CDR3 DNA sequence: TGCAGCGTTGAAGAATCGACAGGGAAGATGAGCTCCTACGAGCAGTACTTC. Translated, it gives CSVEESTGKMSSYEQYF.

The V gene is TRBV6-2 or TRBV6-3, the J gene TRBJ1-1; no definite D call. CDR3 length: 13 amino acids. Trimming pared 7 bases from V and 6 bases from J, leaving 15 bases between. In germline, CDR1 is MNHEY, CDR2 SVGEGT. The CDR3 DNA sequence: TGTGCCAGCATCGGACGACGGGTGTCTGAAGCTTTCTTT. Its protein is CASIGRRVSEAFF.